The 3 T cell receptor beta chains reported below all come from one sample, sequenced in a study of T cell responses to AZD1222 COVID-19 vaccine. Assay: immunoSEQ multiplex PCR; the TCRdb copy retains only in-frame clones and omits some. This sample yields 90,000 to 120,000 clones, of which 85% to 90% are seen a single time; over 3% belongs to the top ten. Sample: peripheral blood, taken on day 0 of AZD1222 vaccination. These receptors all come from an adult in good health.

This clone was detected only once. The chain employs TRBV7-2 and TRBJ2-1, with a possible D match to TRBD1 (6 bases). With 2 bases removed from V and 15 bases from J, the gap between germline ends came to 14 bases. Germline-derived CDR1 and CDR2 are SGHTA and FQGNSA. The length of the CDR3 is 12 residues. CDR3 region: CASSLTQGSGFF. DNA for the CDR3: TGTGCCAGCAGCTTAACGCAGGGGAGTGGGTTCTTC.

This rearrangement joins TRBV5-1 to TRBJ2-7, with D tentatively TRBD2 (5 bases). The length of the CDR3 is 13 residues. Germline V gene lookup returns CDR1 SGHRS and CDR2 YFSETQ. Trimming took 4 bases from V and 2 from J, leaving 10 bases between them. CDR3 in DNA: TGCGCCAGCAGCAACGGGGTAACCTACGAGCAGTACTTC. Translating gives CASSNGVTYEQYF.

The chain combines TRBV4-1 with TRBJ2-6; no clear D gene. CDR3 length: 16 amino acids. Trimming left V 1 base short and J 1 base short, with 8 bases between. CDR1 and CDR2 (germline): MGHRA, YSYEKL. This CDR3 reads CASSQGGQSGANVLTF. The CDR3 DNA reads TGCGCCAGCAGCCAAGGCGGCCAATCTGGGGCCAACGTCCTGACTTTC.